Given below is one TCR beta chain in context. Its antigen is undetermined. The data originate from a study of siplizumab effects on memory and regulatory T cells. The CDR3 spans 13 residues. V trimming: 6 bases; J trimming: 4 bases; junction bases outside the gene matches: 5. Germline-derived CDR1 and CDR2 are ENHRY and SYGVKD. This table comes from immunoSEQ multiplex PCR, and its TCRdb copy is limited to in-frame clones, with some not included. This sample carries about 100,000 clones, approximately 91% of them seen once, and the ten largest clones take 0.14% to 0.15%. Study conclusions and caveats: Unstimulated naive T cells seemed to show more diversity than memory cells did, and they also seemed to be among the major contributors to the alloresponse.

This TCR derives from a human donor in good health. Sequences were obtained from CD4+ T cells sorted from blood. The V gene is TRBV10-3, the J gene TRBJ2-5; 7 bases are a match to TRBD1. Here the CDR3 reads CAIREGGSETQYF. The CDR3 DNA reads TGTGCCATCAGGGAAGGGGGCTCAGAGACCCAGTACTTC.